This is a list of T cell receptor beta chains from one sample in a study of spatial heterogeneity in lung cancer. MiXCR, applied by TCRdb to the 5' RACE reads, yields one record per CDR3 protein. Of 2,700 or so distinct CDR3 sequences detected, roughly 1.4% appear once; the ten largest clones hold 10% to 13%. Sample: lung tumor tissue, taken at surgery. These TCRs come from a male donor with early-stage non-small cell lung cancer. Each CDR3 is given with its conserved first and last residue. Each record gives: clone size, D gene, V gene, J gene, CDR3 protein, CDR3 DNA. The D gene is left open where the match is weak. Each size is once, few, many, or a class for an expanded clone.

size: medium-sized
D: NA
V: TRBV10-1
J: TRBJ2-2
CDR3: CASSVGLLSNTGELFF
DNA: TGCGCCAGCAGTGTCGGACTATTATCCAACACCGGGGAGCTGTTTTTT

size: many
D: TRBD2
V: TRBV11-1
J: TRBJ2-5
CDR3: CASSYRLAVGLQETQYF
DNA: TGTGCCAGCAGCTACCGACTAGCGGTGGGGCTCCAAGAGACCCAGTACTTC

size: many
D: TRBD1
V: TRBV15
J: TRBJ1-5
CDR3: CATSRVDRGDSNQPQHF
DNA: TGTGCCACCAGCAGAGTGGACAGGGGTGATAGCAATCAGCCCCAGCATTTT

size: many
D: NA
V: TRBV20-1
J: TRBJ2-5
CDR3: CSAILWETQYF
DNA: TGCAGTGCTATATTGTGGGAGACCCAGTACTTC

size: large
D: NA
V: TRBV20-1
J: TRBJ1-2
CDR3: CSASMVGNYGYTF
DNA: TGCAGTGCTAGCATGGTCGGTAACTATGGCTACACCTTC

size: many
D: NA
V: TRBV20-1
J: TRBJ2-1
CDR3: CSARTPYNEQFF
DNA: TGCAGTGCACGGACGCCCTACAATGAGCAGTTCTTC

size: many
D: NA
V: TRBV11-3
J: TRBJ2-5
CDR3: CASSPGTESQETQYF
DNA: TGTGCCAGCAGCCCCGGGACCGAATCCCAAGAGACCCAGTACTTC

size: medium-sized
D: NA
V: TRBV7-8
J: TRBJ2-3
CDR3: CASSLVGGGISTDTQYF
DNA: TGTGCCAGCAGCTTAGTAGGTGGGGGGATAAGCACAGATACGCAGTATTTT

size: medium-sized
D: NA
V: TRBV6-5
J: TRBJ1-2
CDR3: CASARGPSGGYTF
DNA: TGTGCCAGCGCGCGGGGGCCCTCTGGGGGCTACACCTTC

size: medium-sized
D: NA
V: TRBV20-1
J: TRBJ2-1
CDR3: CSAMAAYNEQFF
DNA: TGCAGTGCTATGGCCGCCTACAATGAGCAGTTCTTC

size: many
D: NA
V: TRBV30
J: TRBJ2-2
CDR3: CAWSVGALNTGELFF
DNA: TGTGCCTGGAGTGTAGGGGCCTTAAACACCGGGGAGCTGTTTTTT

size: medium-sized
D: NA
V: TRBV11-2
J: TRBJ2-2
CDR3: CASSLGQAGTGELFF
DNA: TGTGCCAGCAGCTTAGGACAGGCGGGCACCGGGGAGCTGTTTTTT

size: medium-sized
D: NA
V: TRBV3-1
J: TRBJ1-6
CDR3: CASSQVPGAYNSPLHF
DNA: TGTGCCAGCAGCCAAGTTCCGGGCGCTTATAATTCACCCCTCCACTTT

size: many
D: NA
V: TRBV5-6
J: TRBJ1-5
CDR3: CASSLAGGPNNQPQHF
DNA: TGTGCCAGCAGCTTGGCGGGAGGGCCCAACAATCAGCCCCAGCATTTT

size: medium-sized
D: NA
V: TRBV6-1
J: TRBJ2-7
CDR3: CASSIAYEQYF
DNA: TGTGCCAGCAGTATCGCCTACGAGCAGTACTTC

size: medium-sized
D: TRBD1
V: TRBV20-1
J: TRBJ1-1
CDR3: CSALQGGLNTEAFF
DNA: TGCAGTGCTCTACAGGGGGGCCTGAACACTGAAGCTTTCTTT

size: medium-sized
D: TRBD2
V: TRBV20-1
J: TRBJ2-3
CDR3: CSARDPSGRAGMGTDTQYF
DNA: TGCAGTGCTAGAGATCCTAGCGGGAGGGCCGGAATGGGCACAGATACGCAGTATTTT

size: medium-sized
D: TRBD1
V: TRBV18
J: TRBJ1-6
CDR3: CASSPQAGTGNSPLHF
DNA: TGTGCCAGCTCACCACAAGCCGGGACAGGAAATTCACCCCTCCACTTT

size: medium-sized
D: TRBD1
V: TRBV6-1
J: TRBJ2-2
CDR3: CASRRDRNTGELFF
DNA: TGTGCCAGCAGAAGGGACAGGAACACCGGGGAGCTGTTTTTT

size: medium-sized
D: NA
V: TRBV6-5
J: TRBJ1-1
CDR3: CASSYRGTVDEAFF
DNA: TGTGCCAGCAGTTACAGAGGTACTGTGGATGAAGCTTTCTTT

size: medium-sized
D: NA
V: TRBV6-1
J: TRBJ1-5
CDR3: CASSEGVDKGPQHF
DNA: TGTGCCAGCAGTGAAGGGGTAGACAAGGGACCCCAGCATTTT

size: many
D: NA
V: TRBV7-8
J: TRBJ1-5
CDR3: CASSLGGSNQPLWLGGSNQPQHF
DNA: TGTGCCAGCAGCTTAGGGGGTAGTAATCAGCCCCTTTGGTTAGGGGGTAGTAATCAGCCCCAGCATTTT

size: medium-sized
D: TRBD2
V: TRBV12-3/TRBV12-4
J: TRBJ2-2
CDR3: CASRLAGGANTGELFF
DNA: TGTGCCAGCAGACTAGCGGGAGGTGCGAACACCGGGGAGCTGTTTTTT

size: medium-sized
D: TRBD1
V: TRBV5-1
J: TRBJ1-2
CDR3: CASSLGQGTYGYTF
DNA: TGCGCCAGCAGCCTCGGACAGGGTACCTATGGCTACACCTTC

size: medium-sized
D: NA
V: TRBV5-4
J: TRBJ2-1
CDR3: CASSLDRPASEQFF
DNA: TGTGCCAGCAGCTTGGATAGGCCAGCTAGTGAGCAGTTCTTC

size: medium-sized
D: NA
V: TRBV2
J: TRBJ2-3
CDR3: CASSPEGPDTQYF
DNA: TGTGCCAGCAGTCCCGAGGGGCCAGATACGCAGTATTTT

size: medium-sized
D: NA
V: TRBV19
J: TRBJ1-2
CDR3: CASSMEAGEYGYTF
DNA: TGTGCCAGTAGTATGGAGGCAGGGGAGTATGGCTACACCTTC

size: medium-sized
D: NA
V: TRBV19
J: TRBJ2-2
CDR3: CASSTYTGELFF
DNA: TGTGCCAGTAGCACCTACACCGGGGAGCTGTTTTTT

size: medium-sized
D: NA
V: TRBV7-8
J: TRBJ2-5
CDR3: CASSPGETQYF
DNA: TGTGCCAGCAGCCCGGGGGAGACCCAGTACTTC

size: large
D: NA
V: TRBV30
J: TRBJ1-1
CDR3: CAWNGQLNTEAFF
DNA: TGTGCCTGGAATGGCCAGTTGAACACTGAAGCTTTCTTT

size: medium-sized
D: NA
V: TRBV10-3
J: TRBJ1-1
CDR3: CAISEGALNTEAFF
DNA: TGTGCCATCAGTGAGGGGGCCTTGAACACTGAAGCTTTCTTT

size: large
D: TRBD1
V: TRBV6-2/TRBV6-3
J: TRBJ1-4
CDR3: CASSYFGTGSEKLFF
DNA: TGTGCCAGCAGTTACTTCGGGACAGGGTCTGAAAAACTGTTTTTT

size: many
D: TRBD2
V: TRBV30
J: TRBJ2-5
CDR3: CAWSPPSGGISETQYF
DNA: TGTGCCTGGAGTCCCCCATCGGGAGGAATATCAGAGACCCAGTACTTC

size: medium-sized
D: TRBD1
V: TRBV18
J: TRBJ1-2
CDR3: CASSPTGNGYTF
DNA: TGTGCCAGCTCACCGACAGGGAATGGCTACACCTTC

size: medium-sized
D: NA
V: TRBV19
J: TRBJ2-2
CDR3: CASSTQLGSAGELFF
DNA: TGTGCCAGTAGTACTCAATTAGGGTCCGCCGGGGAGCTGTTTTTT

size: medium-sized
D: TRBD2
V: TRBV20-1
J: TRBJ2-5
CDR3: CSALLGTTSGETQYF
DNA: TGCAGTGCTCTGTTGGGAACGACTAGCGGGGAGACCCAGTACTTC

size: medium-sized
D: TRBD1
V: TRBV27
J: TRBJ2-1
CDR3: CASSLFGTGTYNEQFF
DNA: TGTGCCAGCAGTTTATTTGGGACAGGAACCTACAATGAGCAGTTCTTC

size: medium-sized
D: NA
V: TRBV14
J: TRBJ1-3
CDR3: CASSQSANTIYF
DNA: TGTGCCAGCAGCCAATCGGCAAACACCATATATTTT

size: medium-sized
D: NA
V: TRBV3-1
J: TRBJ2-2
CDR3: CASSQAVGSGELFF
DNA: TGTGCCAGCAGCCAAGCCGTGGGGTCCGGGGAGCTGTTTTTT

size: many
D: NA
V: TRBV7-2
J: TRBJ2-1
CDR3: CASSLATLLTEQFF
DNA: TGTGCCAGCAGCTTAGCTACGTTGCTAACTGAGCAGTTCTTC